This T cell receptor beta chain was sequenced in a study of T cells in Graves' hyperthyroidism and ophthalmopathy. General study points: By a 13 V-J model, ophthalmopathy was set apart from stable hyperthyroidism. In the blood, most expanded thyroid clonotypes above 0.001 appeared as well.

In regard to this clonotype: Its antigen remains unknown.

Uncontrolled infection, other autoimmune disease, pregnancy or lactation led to exclusion. Authors of the study amplified TCR beta CDR3 regions from RNA transcripts. The primer set for the first-round RT-PCR of the TCR CDR3 was HTBI. TCRdb independently ran MiXCR on the multiplex PCR reads; one entry per CDR3 protein. The table lists about 640,000 distinct CDR3 sequences, roughly 20% of them singletons, with roughly 30% in the top ten. The length of the CDR3 is 12 residues. V was pared by 7 bases and J by 7 bases, with 11 bases between. Germline CDR1 is SEHNR and CDR2 is FQNEAQ (reference sequence). This receptor was identified in a man aged 30 to 45 with Graves' ophthalmopathy. This chain links TRBV7-9 with TRBJ2-1, with unresolved D. The sample taken for sequencing was blood. The CDR3 coding sequence is TGTGCCAGCACCCTCACCGCGAATGAGCAGTTCTTC. Protein product: CASTLTANEQFF.